A single T cell receptor (beta chain) is shown here with its context. Its antigen is unidentified. These data come from a study of cytomegalovirus exposure and HLA in healthy donors. The PCR was carried out with 60 Vbeta primers and 13 Jbeta primers. Clones were sequenced by immunoSEQ multiplex PCR, and TCRdb holds only the in-frame ones, with some missing. The table records over 150,000 clones, 77% of them present only once. Study observations and caveats: The classifier was said to identify cytomegalovirus status with high specificity and sensitivity. It was reported that TCR beta sequences correctly inferred the HLA-A and HLA-B alleles for most subjects.

The CDR3 runs 14 residues. V gave up 3 bases and J gave up 1 base, with 7 bases separating them. Germline CDR1 GTSNPN, CDR2 SVGIG (reference sequence). The sequenced sample consisted of PBMCs. V usage is TRBV30 and J usage is TRBJ2-6; a weak D match, TRBD1 (5 bases). This clonotype was sampled from a man aged 25-45 years in good health and CMV-seropositive. The CDR3 coding sequence is TGTGCCTGGAGCTCAGGGTCTGGGGCCAACGTCCTGACTTTC. Its translation: CAWSSGSGANVLTF.